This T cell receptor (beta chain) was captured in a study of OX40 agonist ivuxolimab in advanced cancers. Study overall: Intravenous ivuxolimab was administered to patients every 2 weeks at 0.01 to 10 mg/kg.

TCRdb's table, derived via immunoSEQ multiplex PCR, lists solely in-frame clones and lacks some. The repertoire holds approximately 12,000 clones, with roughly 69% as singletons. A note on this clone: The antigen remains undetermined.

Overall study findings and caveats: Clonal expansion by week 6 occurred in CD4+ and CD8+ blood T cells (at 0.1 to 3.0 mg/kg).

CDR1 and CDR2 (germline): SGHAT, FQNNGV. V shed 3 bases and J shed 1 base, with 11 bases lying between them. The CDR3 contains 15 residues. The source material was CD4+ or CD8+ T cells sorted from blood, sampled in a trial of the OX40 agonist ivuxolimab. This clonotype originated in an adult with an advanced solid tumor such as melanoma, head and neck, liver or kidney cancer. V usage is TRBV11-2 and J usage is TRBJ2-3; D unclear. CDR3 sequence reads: CASSFGLKGTDTQYF. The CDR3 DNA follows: TGTGCCAGCAGCTTCGGGCTGAAGGGCACAGATACGCAGTATTTT.